These 5 T cell receptor beta chains were sequenced from one sample in a study of T cells in Graves' hyperthyroidism and ophthalmopathy (dated by TCRdb to between 2018 and 2021). Library method: multiplex PCR. For sequencing, an Illumina HiSeq 2000 was employed. The TCR beta CDR3 regions were amplified from the RNA transcripts. The first round of RT-PCR for the TCR CDR3 was performed with the HTBI primer set and the Qiagen OneStep RT-PCR kit. TCRdb redid the processing of the public reads, applying fastp at Q25 and MiXCR, and retained in-frame beta chains. When rows share a CDR3 protein, they turn into one entry using the most common DNA and genes. This sample holds a few hundred thousand distinct CDR3 sequences; less than 15% were observed only once. Of the sample, approximately 13% falls within the top ten clones. The specimen was blood. These TCRs come from a woman aged 40 to 50 with Graves' hyperthyroidism.

Concerning this clonotype itself: Given a much more abundant clone one base away, this may be a read error. J is TRBJ2-1 and V is TRBV11-3, with 8 bases fitting TRBD2. V dropped 1 base and J dropped 6; count of bases not matched to a gene: 8. The germline CDR1 and CDR2 sequences are SGHNT and YENEEA. There are 16 residues in the CDR3. The CDR3 DNA reads TGTGCCAGCAGCTTAGTGGCGGGAGGACCTGGCAATGAGCAGTTCTTC. As protein: CASSLVAGGPGNEQFF. Complete variable domain (other parts from reference TRBV11-3 and TRBJ2-1): EAGVVQSPRYKIIEKKQPVAFWCNPISGHNTLYWYLQNLGQGPELLIRYENEEAVDDSQLPKDRFSAERLKGVDSTLKIQPAELGDSAVYLCASSLVAGGPGNEQFFGPGTRLTVL.

In this sample, this clonotype turned up many times. V usage is TRBV12-3 or TRBV12-4 and J usage is TRBJ2-4, with D unresolved. Trimming shortened V by 5 bases and J by 0 bases, and 17 bases separated the two germline ends. The CDR3 length is 17 residues. CDR3 in DNA: TGTGCCAGCAGTCTGGACGGCCTGGGATCAGCCAAAAACATTCAGTACTTC. Residues: CASSLDGLGSAKNIQYF.

This clonotype has just a few counts. The chain uses TRBV25-1 and TRBJ2-1, with D tentatively TRBD1 or TRBD2 (5 bases each). With 4 bases removed from V and 8 bases from J, the gap between germline ends came to 18 bases. Germline CDR1 and CDR2: MGHDK and SYGVNS. The CDR3 sequence is 15 residues long. DNA of the CDR3: TGTGCCAGCAGTGCACCAGGGAGACCTGAGGATGAGCAGTTCTTC. Its translation is CASSAPGRPEDEQFF.

This clonotype was seen a few times. V is TRBV5-6 and J is TRBJ1-2, with D maybe TRBD1 (5 bases). Between the trimmed V and J ends, which lost 0 bases and 4 bases, there was a span of 10 bases. Looked up from germline, CDR1 is SGHDT and CDR2 is YYEEEE. The CDR3 loop spans 14 amino acids. CDR3 nucleotide sequence: TGTGCCAGCAGCTTGGCTCAGGGCTCCTATGGCTACACCTTC. It specifies CASSLAQGSYGYTF.

This clonotype was detected many times. The rearrangement uses TRBV20-1 and TRBJ2-5, with no clear D. The CDR3 totals 13 residues. The germline gives CDR1 DFQATT, CDR2 SNEGSKA (reference sequence). Between the trimmed V and J ends, which lost 0 bases and 4 bases, there was a span of 9 bases. CDR3 in DNA: TGCAGTGCTAGAGATCCATCCTTAGAGACCCAGTACTTC. The encoded protein is CSARDPSLETQYF.